One and the same sample provided the 20 T cell receptor beta chains below, sequenced in a study of blood T cell repertoires in COVID-19. Only in-frame clones appear in the TCRdb table, and some are missing; sequencing was by immunoSEQ multiplex PCR. The sample holds about 72,000 clones, over 85% seen once. Sequencing was done on a sample of peripheral blood. The origin of the receptors is a human donor in a cohort sampled during active COVID-19.

The genes are TRBV9 and TRBJ2-3, with D unresolved. The ends were cut back, 1 base at V and 4 bases at J, with 10 bases in the middle. The V gene's germline CDR1 is SGDLS and CDR2 YYNGEE. The CDR3 consists of 14 residues. CDR3 residues: CASSVTGEADTQYF. The CDR3 region has the DNA TGTGCCAGCAGCGTAACGGGTGAGGCAGATACGCAGTATTTT. The entire variable domain, with the rest obtained from reference TRBV9 and TRBJ2-3, is as follows: DSGVTQTPKHLITATGQRVTLRCSPRSGDLSVYWYQQSLDQGLQFLIQYYNGEERAKGNILERFSAQQFPDLHSELNLSSLELGDSALYFCASSVTGEADTQYFGPGTRLTVL.

The chain joins TRBV7-2 to TRBJ2-1, with 13 bases matching TRBD2. Per germline, CDR1 SGHTA and CDR2 FQGNSA. V gave up 6 bases and J gave up 0 bases; unmatched junction bases: 11. This CDR3 is 19 amino acids long. CDR3 DNA: TGTGCCAGCAGTTTTAGCGGACTAGCGGGAGCCAGCTCCTACAATGAGCAGTTCTTC. Its protein product is CASSFSGLAGASSYNEQFF.

This chain joins TRBV6-2 or TRBV6-3 and TRBJ2-3; D remains ambiguous. Looked up from germline, CDR1 is MNHEY and CDR2 is SVGEGT. V gave up 5 bases and J gave up 2 bases, with 11 bases separating them. This CDR3 contains 14 residues. The CDR3 here is CASSIRLTTDTQYF. CDR3 in DNA: TGTGCCAGCAGTATCCGACTTACCACAGATACGCAGTATTTT.

V is TRBV19 and J is TRBJ2-1; D not resolved. The CDR3 runs to 17 residues. V lost 5 bases and J lost 0, with 17 bases in between. Germline V gene lookup returns CDR1 LNHDA and CDR2 SQIVND (reference sequence). CDR3 in amino acids: CASSDPRNASSYNEQFF. The CDR3 DNA sequence: TGTGCCAGTAGTGACCCTAGGAACGCAAGCTCCTACAATGAGCAGTTCTTC.

The chain combines TRBV24-1 with TRBJ2-7; TRBD1 matches 7 bases. This CDR3 has 15 residues. Germline CDR1 is KGHDR and CDR2 is SFDVKD. V dropped 3 bases and J dropped 5; count of bases not matched to a gene: 9. CDR3 nucleotides: TGTGCCACCAGTGATGGATTTGGACAGGAAGACGAGCAGTACTTC. It encodes CATSDGFGQEDEQYF.

This clone was detected once. The chain employs TRBV5-4 and TRBJ2-3; 8 bases fit TRBD2. J lost 2 bases, V lost 5 bases, and 13 bases had no gene match. The CDR3 consists of 17 residues. Germline CDR1 reads SGHNT; CDR2 reads YYREEE (reference sequence). The chain's CDR3 is CASRPPPLAGITDTQYF. CDR3 bases: TGTGCCAGCAGACCCCCCCCTTTAGCGGGAATCACAGATACGCAGTATTTT.

This clone occurred a few times. The chain links TRBV11-3 to TRBJ2-7, with 14 bases lining up with TRBD2. CDR3 length: 16 residues. The V gene end was trimmed by 5 bases and the J gene end by 3 bases; junction bases not matched to a gene: 6. The germline V gene has CDR1 SGHNT and CDR2 YENEEA. The CDR3, as DNA: TGTGCCAGCAGCAGAGGGACTAGCGGGAGCCACTACGAGCAGTACTTC. This encodes CASSRGTSGSHYEQYF.

The chain uses TRBV5-4 and TRBJ2-7, with D possibly being TRBD2 (7 bases). The CDR3 is made up of 16 amino acids. Germline assignment: CDR1 SGHNT and CDR2 YYREEE (reference sequence). V dropped 2 bases and J dropped 0 bases, with 15 bases sitting between them. DNA for the CDR3: TGTGCCAGCAGCTTAGGGGGAGGGAGAAGCTCCTACGAGCAGTACTTC. Translated: CASSLGGGRSSYEQYF.

The rearrangement uses TRBV27 and TRBJ2-7, with 7 bases identical to TRBD2. Germline V lookup: CDR1 MNHEY, CDR2 SMNVEV (reference sequence). This CDR3 region has 13 residues. Trimming removed 6 bases from V and 7 bases from J; junction bases left unmatched: 9. The CDR3 spells CASSGGLGWEQYF. The CDR3 DNA sequence: TGTGCCAGCAGCGGTGGACTAGGCTGGGAGCAGTACTTC.

The chain carries TRBV27 and TRBJ2-7; 12 nucleotides agree with TRBD2. The CDR3 covers 16 residues. In germline, CDR1 is MNHEY, CDR2 SMNVEV (reference sequence). Trimming removed 5 bases from V and 2 bases from J; junction bases left unmatched: 7. The CDR3 spells CASSPLGLAGTYEQYF. DNA of the CDR3: TGTGCCAGCAGTCCCCTAGGACTAGCGGGAACCTACGAGCAGTACTTC.

The V call is TRBV24-1, the J call TRBJ2-5; the D gene is possibly TRBD2 (6 bases). The CDR3 covers 14 residues. Germline V gene data show CDR1 as KGHDR and CDR2 as SFDVKD. Trimming pared 3 bases from V and 3 bases from J, leaving 10 bases between. The CDR3 sequence: CATSDVGLEETQYF. For the CDR3, the DNA is TGTGCCACCAGTGATGTGGGACTGGAAGAGACCCAGTACTTC.

This clone was seen once. The chain links TRBV27 to TRBJ2-7, with 11 bases matching TRBD2. This CDR3 comprises 15 residues. From germline, CDR1 is MNHEY and CDR2 SMNVEV (reference sequence). V shed 6 bases, J shed 2 bases, and the junction held 6 bases outside the gene matches. The CDR3: CASSPGTSGTYEQYF. The CDR3 DNA sequence: TGTGCCAGCAGCCCAGGGACTAGCGGAACCTACGAGCAGTACTTC.

The rearrangement uses TRBV7-8 and TRBJ2-3; possible D gene TRBD1, 5 bases. The CDR3 is 14 amino acids. V lost 1 base, J lost 5 bases, and 10 bases lay in between. Germline V lookup: CDR1 SGHVS, CDR2 FQNEAQ. CDR3 bases: TGTGCCAGCAGCTTAGGTCAGCAGGGAGATACGCAGTATTTT. Amino acid sequence: CASSLGQQGDTQYF. Full variable domain (missing parts from reference TRBV7-8 and TRBJ2-3): GAGVSQSPRYKVAKRGQDVALRCDPISGHVSLFWYQQALGQGPEFLTYFQNEAQLDKSGLPSDRFFAERPEGSVSTLKIQRTQQEDSAVYLCASSLGQQGDTQYFGPGTRLTVL.

With regard to this clone: A read error may produce the germline difference seen at one junction end. The chain combines TRBV15 with TRBJ1-5; 7 bases match TRBD1. The CDR3 runs 16 residues. Germline values: CDR1 LNHNV, CDR2 YYDKDF (reference sequence). The CDR3 is CATSGDRDYSNQPQHF. Here the CDR3 DNA reads TGTGCCACCAGCGGAGACAGGGACTATAGCAATCAGCCCCAGCATTTT.

The V gene is TRBV28, the J gene TRBJ2-7; 9 bases match TRBD1. The ends lost 5 bases at V and 0 bases at J; junction bases unmatched: 8. The CDR3 extends over 16 amino acids. Germline values: CDR1 MDHEN, CDR2 SYDVKM. The DNA of the CDR3 is TGTGCCAGCAGTGCTCCTGGGACAGGGATCTCCTACGAGCAGTACTTC. Translated: CASSAPGTGISYEQYF. Filled out from reference TRBV28 and TRBJ2-7, the complete variable domain reads DVKVTQSSRYLVKRTGEKVFLECVQDMDHENMFWYRQDPGLGLRLIYFSYDVKMKEKGDIPEGYSVSREKKERFSLILESASTNQTSMYLCASSAPGTGISYEQYFGPGTRLTVT.

The J gene is TRBJ2-5, the V gene TRBV7-2; 12 nucleotides agree with TRBD2. V trimming: 1 base; J trimming: 2 bases; junction bases outside the gene matches: 2. The CDR3 runs to 16 residues. Germline CDR1 SGHTA, CDR2 FQGNSA. This CDR3 is CASSLDLAGGQETQYF. CDR3 nucleotide sequence: TGTGCCAGCAGCTTAGACCTAGCGGGAGGGCAAGAGACCCAGTACTTC.

This clone was found once. The chain is built from TRBV18 and TRBJ1-2; no reliable D call. Trimming stripped 2 bases from V and 2 bases from J, with 9 bases between. Germline CDR1 KGHSH, CDR2 LQKENI. The CDR3 totals 14 residues. The CDR3 DNA sequence: TGTGCCAGCTCACCAAGCGGGAAGAACTATGGCTACACCTTC. This translates into CASSPSGKNYGYTF.

The V call is TRBV19, the J call TRBJ1-1; no clear D. Germline CDR1 reads LNHDA; CDR2 reads SQIVND (reference sequence). V shed 4 bases and J shed 0 bases, with 6 bases lying between them. CDR3 length: 13 amino acids. DNA for the CDR3: TGTGCCAGTAGTAGTACAGTGAACACTGAAGCTTTCTTT. It translates to CASSSTVNTEAFF.

The V and J genes are TRBV28 and TRBJ2-7, with 7 bases identical to TRBD1. This CDR3 has 15 amino acids. V trimming: 2 bases; J trimming: 2 bases; junction bases outside the gene matches: 6. CDR1 is MDHEN and CDR2 is SYDVKM in the germline V gene. For the CDR3, the DNA is TGTGCCAGCAGTTTAAATTGGCAGGGGGCCTACGAGCAGTACTTC. Amino acid sequence: CASSLNWQGAYEQYF. The whole variable domain, filled in from reference TRBV28 and TRBJ2-7, reads DVKVTQSSRYLVKRTGEKVFLECVQDMDHENMFWYRQDPGLGLRLIYFSYDVKMKEKGDIPEGYSVSREKKERFSLILESASTNQTSMYLCASSLNWQGAYEQYFGPGTRLTVT.

This chain links TRBV19 with TRBJ1-6; 7 positions agree with TRBD1. The trim removed 7 bases at V and 3 bases at J, leaving 15 bases unmatched. The CDR3 spans 18 residues. The germline gives CDR1 LNHDA, CDR2 SQIVND (reference sequence). Here the CDR3 DNA reads TGTGCCAGTACCGCTTCCAACAGGGGAGCGGACTATAATTCACCCCTCCACTTT. This translates into CASTASNRGADYNSPLHF.